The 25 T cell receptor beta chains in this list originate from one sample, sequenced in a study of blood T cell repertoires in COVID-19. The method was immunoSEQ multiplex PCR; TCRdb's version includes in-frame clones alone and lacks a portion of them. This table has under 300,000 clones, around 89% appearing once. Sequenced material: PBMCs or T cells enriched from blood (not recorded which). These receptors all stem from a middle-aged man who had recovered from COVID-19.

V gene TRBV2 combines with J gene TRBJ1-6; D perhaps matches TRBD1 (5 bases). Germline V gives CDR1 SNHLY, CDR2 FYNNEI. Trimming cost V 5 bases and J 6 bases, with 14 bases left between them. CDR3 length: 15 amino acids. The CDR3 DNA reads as TGTGCCAGCAGTCCACAGGTTGCCGGTAATTCACCCCTCCACTTT. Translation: CASSPQVAGNSPLHF.

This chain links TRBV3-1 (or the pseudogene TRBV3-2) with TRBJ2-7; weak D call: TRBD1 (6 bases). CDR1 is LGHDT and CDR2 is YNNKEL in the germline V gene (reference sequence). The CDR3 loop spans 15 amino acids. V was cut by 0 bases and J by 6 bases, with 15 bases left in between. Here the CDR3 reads CASSQDQLGGREQYF. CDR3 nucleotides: TGTGCCAGCAGCCAAGATCAGCTAGGGGGTCGCGAGCAGTACTTC.

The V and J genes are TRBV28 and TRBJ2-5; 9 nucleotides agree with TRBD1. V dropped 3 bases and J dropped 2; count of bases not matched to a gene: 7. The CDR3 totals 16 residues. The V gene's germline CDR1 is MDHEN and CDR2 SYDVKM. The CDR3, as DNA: TGTGCCAGCAGTTTGTCCGGGACAGGGTATCAAGAGACCCAGTACTTC. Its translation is CASSLSGTGYQETQYF.

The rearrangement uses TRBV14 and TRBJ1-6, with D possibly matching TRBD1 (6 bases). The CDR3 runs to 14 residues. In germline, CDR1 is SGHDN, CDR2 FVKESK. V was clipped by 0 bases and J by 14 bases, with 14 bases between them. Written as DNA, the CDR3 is TGTGCCAGCAGCCAAGATCAAGTTACAGGGACCCTCCACTTT. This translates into CASSQDQVTGTLHF.

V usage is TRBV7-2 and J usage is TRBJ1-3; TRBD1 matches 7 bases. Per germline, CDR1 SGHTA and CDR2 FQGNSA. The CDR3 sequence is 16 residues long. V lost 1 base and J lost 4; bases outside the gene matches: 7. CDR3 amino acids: CASSLGLDRSGNTIYF. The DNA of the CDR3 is TGTGCCAGCAGCTTAGGCCTGGACAGGTCGGGAAACACCATATATTTT. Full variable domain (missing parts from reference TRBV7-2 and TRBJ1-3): GAGVSQSPSNKVTEKGKDVELRCDPISGHTALYWYRQSLGQGLEFLIYFQGNSAPDKSGLPSDRFSAERTGGSVSTLTIQRTQQEDSAVYLCASSLGLDRSGNTIYFGEGSWLTVV.

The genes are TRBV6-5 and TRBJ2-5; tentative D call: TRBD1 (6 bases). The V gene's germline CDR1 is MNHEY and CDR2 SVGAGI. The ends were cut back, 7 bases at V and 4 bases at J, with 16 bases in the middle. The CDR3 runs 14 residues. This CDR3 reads CASTLLGGGETQYF. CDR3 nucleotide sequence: TGTGCCAGCACCCTCCTAGGGGGTGGAGAGACCCAGTACTTC.

The chain's CDR3 is CASGAGGTTDTQYF. The CDR3, as DNA: TGTGCCAGCGGAGCAGGGGGCACCACAGATACGCAGTATTTT. This rearrangement joins TRBV2 to TRBJ2-3; 8 bases match TRBD1. The junction had 6 bases not matched to a gene; V was cut back by 8 bases and J by 2 bases. The CDR3 has 14 amino acids. In germline, CDR1 is SNHLY, CDR2 FYNNEI.

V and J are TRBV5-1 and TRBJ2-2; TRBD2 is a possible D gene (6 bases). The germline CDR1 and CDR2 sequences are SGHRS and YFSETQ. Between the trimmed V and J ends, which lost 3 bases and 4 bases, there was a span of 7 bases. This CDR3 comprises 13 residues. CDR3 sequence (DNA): TGCGCCAGCAGCTACGGGGGCACCGGGGAGCTGTTTTTT. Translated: CASSYGGTGELFF.

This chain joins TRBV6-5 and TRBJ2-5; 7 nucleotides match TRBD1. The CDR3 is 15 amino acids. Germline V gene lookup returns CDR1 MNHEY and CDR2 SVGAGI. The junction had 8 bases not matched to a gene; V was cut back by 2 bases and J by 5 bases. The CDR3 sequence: CASSYRPRGRETQYF. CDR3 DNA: TGTGCCAGCAGTTACCGTCCGAGGGGGCGGGAGACCCAGTACTTC.

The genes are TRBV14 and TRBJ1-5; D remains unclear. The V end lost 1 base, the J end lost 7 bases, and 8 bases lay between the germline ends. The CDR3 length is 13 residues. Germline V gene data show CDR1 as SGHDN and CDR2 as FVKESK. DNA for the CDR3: TGTGCCAGCAGCCAAGTATATCGGCAGCCCCAGCATTTT. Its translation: CASSQVYRQPQHF.

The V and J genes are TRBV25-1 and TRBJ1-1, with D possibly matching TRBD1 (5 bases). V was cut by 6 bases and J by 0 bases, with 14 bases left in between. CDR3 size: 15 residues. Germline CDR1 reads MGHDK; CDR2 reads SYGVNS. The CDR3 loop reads CASRPVRGMNTEAFF. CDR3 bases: TGTGCCAGCAGACCGGTACGGGGGATGAACACTGAAGCTTTCTTT. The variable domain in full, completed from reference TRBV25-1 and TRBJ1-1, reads EADIYQTPRYLVIGTGKKITLECSQTMGHDKMYWYQQDPGMELHLIHYSYGVNSTEKGDLSSESTVSRIRTEHFPLTLESARPSHTSQYLCASRPVRGMNTEAFFGQGTRLTVV.

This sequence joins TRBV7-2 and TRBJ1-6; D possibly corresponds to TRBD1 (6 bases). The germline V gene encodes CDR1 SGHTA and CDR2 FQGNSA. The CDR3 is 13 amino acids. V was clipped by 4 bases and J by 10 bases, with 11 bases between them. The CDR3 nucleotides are TGTGCCAGCAGCTCACAGGGAAACTCACCCCTCCACTTT. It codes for CASSSQGNSPLHF.

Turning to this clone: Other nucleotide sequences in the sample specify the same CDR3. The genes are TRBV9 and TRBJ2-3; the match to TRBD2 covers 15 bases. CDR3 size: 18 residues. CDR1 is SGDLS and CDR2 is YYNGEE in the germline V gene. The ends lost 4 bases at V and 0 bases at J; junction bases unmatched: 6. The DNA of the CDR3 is TGTGCCAGCAGCCCCGGACTAGCGGGGGGGACTAGCACAGATACGCAGTATTTT. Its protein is CASSPGLAGGTSTDTQYF.

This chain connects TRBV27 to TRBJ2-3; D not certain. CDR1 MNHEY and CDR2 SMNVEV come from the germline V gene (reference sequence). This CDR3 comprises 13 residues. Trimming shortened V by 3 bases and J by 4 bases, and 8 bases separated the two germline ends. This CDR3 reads CASSFVTPDTQYF. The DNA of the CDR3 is TGTGCCAGCAGTTTTGTGACTCCAGATACGCAGTATTTT.

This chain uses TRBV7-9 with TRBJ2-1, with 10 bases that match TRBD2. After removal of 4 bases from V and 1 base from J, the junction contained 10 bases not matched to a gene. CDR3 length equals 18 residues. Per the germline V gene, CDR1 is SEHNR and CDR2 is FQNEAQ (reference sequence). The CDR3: CASSWVAGGPRSYNEQFF. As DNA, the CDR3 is TGTGCCAGCAGCTGGGTAGCGGGGGGCCCCAGGTCCTACAATGAGCAGTTCTTC.

The CDR3 loop is CASRLAGEAYNEQFF. The DNA for the CDR3 is TGTGCCAGCCGACTAGCGGGAGAGGCCTACAATGAGCAGTTCTTC. The V gene is TRBV25-1, the J gene TRBJ2-1, with 12 bases aligning to TRBD2. V dropped 8 bases and J dropped 2; count of bases not matched to a gene: 4. Germline-derived CDR1 and CDR2 are MGHDK and SYGVNS. The CDR3 is 15 residues long.

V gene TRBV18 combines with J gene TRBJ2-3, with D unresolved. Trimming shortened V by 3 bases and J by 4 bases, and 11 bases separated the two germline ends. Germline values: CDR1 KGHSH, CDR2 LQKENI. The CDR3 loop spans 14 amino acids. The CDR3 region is CASSPELHSDTQYF. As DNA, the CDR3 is TGTGCCAGCTCACCCGAACTACACTCAGATACGCAGTATTTT. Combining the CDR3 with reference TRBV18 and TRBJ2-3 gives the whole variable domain NAGVMQNPRHLVRRRGQEARLRCSPMKGHSHVYWYRQLPEEGLKFMVYLQKENIIDESGMPKERFSAEFPKEGPSILRIQQVVRGDSAAYFCASSPELHSDTQYFGPGTRLTVL.

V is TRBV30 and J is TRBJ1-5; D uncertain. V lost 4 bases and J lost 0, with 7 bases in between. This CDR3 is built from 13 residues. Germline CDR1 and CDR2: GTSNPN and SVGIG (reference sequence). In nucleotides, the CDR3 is TGTGCCTGGAACCTAAATAGCAATCAGCCCCAGCATTTT. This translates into CAWNLNSNQPQHF.

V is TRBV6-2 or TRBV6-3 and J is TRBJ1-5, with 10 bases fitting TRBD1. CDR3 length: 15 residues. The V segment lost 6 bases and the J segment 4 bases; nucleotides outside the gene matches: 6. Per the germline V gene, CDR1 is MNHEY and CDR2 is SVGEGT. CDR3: CASSKGTGVNQPQHF. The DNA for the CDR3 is TGTGCCAGCAGCAAAGGGACAGGGGTGAATCAGCCCCAGCATTTT.

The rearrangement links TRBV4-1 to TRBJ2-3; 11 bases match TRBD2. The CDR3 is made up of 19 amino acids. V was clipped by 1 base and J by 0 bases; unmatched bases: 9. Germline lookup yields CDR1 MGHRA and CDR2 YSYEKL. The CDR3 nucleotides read TGCGCCAGCAGCCAAGCTTCACTAGCGGGGGCCGCTAGCACAGATACGCAGTATTTT. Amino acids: CASSQASLAGAASTDTQYF.

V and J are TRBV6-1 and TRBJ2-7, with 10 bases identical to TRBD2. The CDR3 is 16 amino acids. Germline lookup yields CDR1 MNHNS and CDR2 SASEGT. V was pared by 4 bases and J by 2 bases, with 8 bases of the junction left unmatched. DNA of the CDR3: TGTGCCAGCAGTGCCTTCGGACTAGCGGAAACCTACGAGCAGTACTTC. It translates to CASSAFGLAETYEQYF.

DNA of the CDR3: TGTGCCAGCAGCCAAGATTGGGGGACTTCTCCTAACACCGGGGAGCTGTTTTTT. It yields the protein CASSQDWGTSPNTGELFF. The chain joins TRBV4-2 to TRBJ2-2; D may be TRBD2 (6 bases). The CDR3 contains 18 residues. Germline CDR1 and CDR2: LGHNA and YNFKEQ. Trimming stripped 0 bases from V and 2 bases from J, with 16 bases between.

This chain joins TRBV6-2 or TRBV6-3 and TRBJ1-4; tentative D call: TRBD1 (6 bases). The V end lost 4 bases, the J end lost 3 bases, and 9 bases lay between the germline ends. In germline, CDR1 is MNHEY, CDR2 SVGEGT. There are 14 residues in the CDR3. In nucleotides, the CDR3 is TGTGCCAGCAGTTCACAGGGCCCTAATGAAAAACTGTTTTTT. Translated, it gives CASSSQGPNEKLFF.

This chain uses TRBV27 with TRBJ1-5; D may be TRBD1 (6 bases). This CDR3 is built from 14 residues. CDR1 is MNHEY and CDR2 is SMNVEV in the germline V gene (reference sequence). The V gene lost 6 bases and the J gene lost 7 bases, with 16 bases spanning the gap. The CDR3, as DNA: TGTGCCAGCAGCAGACCAGGGGTGGGACAGCCCCAGCATTTT. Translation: CASSRPGVGQPQHF.

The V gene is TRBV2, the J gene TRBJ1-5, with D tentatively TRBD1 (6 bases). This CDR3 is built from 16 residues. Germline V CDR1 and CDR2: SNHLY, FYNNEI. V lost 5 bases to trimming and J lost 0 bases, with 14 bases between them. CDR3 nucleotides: TGTGCCAGCAGTAGACAGGACACCTATAGCAATCAGCCCCAGCATTTT. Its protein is CASSRQDTYSNQPQHF.